The T cell receptor (beta chain) under discussion was sequenced for a study of T cells after yellow fever vaccination. Study-wide background: Four memory subsets, EM, EMRA, CM and Tscm, were sorted by CD3, CD45RA, CCR7, CD95. Study-wide findings and caveats: Sorted memory cells at day 0 lacked detectable levels of almost all vaccine-responding clonotypes. Reappearing after the booster were most of the clones from primary vaccination (less than 97% CD4, around 90% CD8).

A universal primer site and UMIs were added as TCR cDNA was made by 5'RACE template switching. TCRdb re-analysed the 5' RACE reads in MiXCR, keeping a single row per CDR3 protein. The sample holds 25,000 to 30,000 distinct CDR3 sequences, 5% to 7% seen once. This clonotype was seen many times. With 6 bases clipped from V and 5 bases from J, the junction kept 3 bases outside the gene matches. Germline CDR1 is ENHRY and CDR2 is SYGVKD. The CDR3 runs 13 residues. The source material was PBMCs, either bulk or a sorted T-cell subset (CD4+, CD8+, memory, or dextramer-sorted; not recorded which), sampled 15 days after the yellow fever booster vaccination. V and J are TRBV10-3 and TRBJ1-1; TRBD1 agrees at 10 bases. This clonotype was sampled from a man aged 25-45 years who received the YFV17D yellow fever vaccine. CDR3 in DNA: TGTGCCATCAGCGGGACAGGGGAAACTGAAGCTTTCTTT. Translation gives CAISGTGETEAFF.